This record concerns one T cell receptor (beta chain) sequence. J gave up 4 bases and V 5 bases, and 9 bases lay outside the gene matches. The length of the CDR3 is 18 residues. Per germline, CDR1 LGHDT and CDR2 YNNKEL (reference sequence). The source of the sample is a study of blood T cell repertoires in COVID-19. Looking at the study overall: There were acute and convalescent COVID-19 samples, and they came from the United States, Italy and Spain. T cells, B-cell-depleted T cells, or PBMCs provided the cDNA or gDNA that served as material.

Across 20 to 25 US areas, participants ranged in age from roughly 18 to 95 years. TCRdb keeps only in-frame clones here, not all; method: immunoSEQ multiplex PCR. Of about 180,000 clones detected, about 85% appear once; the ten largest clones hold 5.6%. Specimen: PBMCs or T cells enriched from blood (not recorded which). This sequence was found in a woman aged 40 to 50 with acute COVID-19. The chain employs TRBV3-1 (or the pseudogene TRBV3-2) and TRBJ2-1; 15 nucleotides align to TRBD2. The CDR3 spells CASSSRGLAGGLYNEQFF. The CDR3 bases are TGTGCCAGCAGCTCAAGGGGACTAGCGGGAGGCCTGTACAATGAGCAGTTCTTC.